This T cell receptor beta chain was identified during a study of human T cells and chemical hapten exposure. Study context: For sensitization, 2% DPC was applied to an approximately 2 cm by approximately 2 cm patch of upper inner arm skin. Whole-study results and caveats: Those TCRs sitting above 1 in 1000 frequency stayed the same with DPC sensitization.

One entry per CDR3 protein results from TCRdb running MiXCR on the RACE reads. The data show 350,000 to 450,000 distinct CDR3 sequences, with more than 4.5% seen just once and approximately 2.4% held by the top ten. In this sample, this clonotype turned up many times. Antigen: not known. Sample time point: pre-sensitization, week 0. The treatment here: therapeutic diphenylcyclopropenone sensitization with weekly scalp DPC. Sequenced material: whole blood, taken in connection with sensitization to the hapten diphenylcyclopropenone (DPC). The clonotype originates from a woman aged 45-59 years with alopecia areata. Some clones in this sample may be carry-over from other donors' samples.

DNA of the CDR3: TGTGCCACTTCGTTGACAGGTTCCGGGGAGCTGTTTTTT. Its protein product is CATSLTGSGELFF. This rearrangement joins TRBV12-3 or TRBV12-4 to TRBJ2-2, with D perhaps matching TRBD1 (6 bases). This CDR3 region has 13 residues. Trimming cost V 10 bases and J 6 bases, with 15 bases left between them.